The 24 T cell receptor beta chains reported below all come from one sample, sequenced in a study of cytomegalovirus exposure and HLA in healthy donors. Amplification used 60 Vbeta primers and 13 Jbeta primers. Libraries were prepared by immunoSEQ multiplex PCR; TCRdb keeps only in-frame clonotypes and omits some of them. The sample has 140,000 or so clones; 55% to 85% are singletons. Specimen: PBMCs. These receptors were obtained from a middle-aged man in good health and CMV-seronegative.

V gene TRBV7-6 combines with J gene TRBJ1-4, with D possibly being TRBD1 (5 bases). Germline lookup yields CDR1 SGHVS and CDR2 FNYEAQ. Trimming removed 8 bases at V and 8 bases at J, with 9 bases between. This CDR3 is built from 11 residues. CDR3 loop: CASSQGEKLFF. CDR3 DNA sequence: TGTGCCAGCTCCCAGGGCGAAAAACTGTTTTTT.

V is TRBV7-2 and J is TRBJ2-5, with 8 bases matching TRBD1. After removal of 2 bases from V and 2 bases from J, the junction contained 7 bases not matched to a gene. This CDR3 region has 16 residues. Germline CDR1 reads SGHTA; CDR2 reads FQGNSA. The CDR3 is CASSLRTGGHQETQYF. The CDR3 DNA reads as TGTGCCAGCAGCTTAAGAACAGGGGGACATCAAGAGACCCAGTACTTC.

The V and J genes are TRBV6-5 and TRBJ2-7, with TRBD1 matching 8 bases. The CDR3 covers 13 residues. The germline gives CDR1 MNHEY, CDR2 SVGAGI. Trimming took 5 bases from V and 2 from J; bases not matched to a gene: 2. CDR3 in DNA: TGTGCCAGCAGTCGACAGGGGACCTACGAGCAGTACTTC. Translated: CASSRQGTYEQYF.

This clone was counted once. The chain joins TRBV19 to TRBJ2-7; D gene unclear. This CDR3 has 13 residues. Deletions cut 1 base from V and 7 bases from J, with 11 bases between. Germline V lookup: CDR1 LNHDA, CDR2 SQIVND (reference sequence). The CDR3 DNA follows: TGTGCCAGTAGTATAGTTCTTTTGCGGGAGCAGTACTTC. This encodes CASSIVLLREQYF.

This rearrangement joins TRBV28 to TRBJ2-5; weak D call: TRBD1 (6 bases). The germline gives CDR1 MDHEN, CDR2 SYDVKM. V was shortened by 6 bases and J by 5 bases, with 16 bases between the two germline ends. CDR3 length: 14 amino acids. The CDR3 reads CASRPYRVGETQYF. The CDR3 DNA reads as TGTGCCAGCAGGCCCTACAGGGTTGGGGAGACCCAGTACTTC. The full variable domain, its missing parts supplied by reference TRBV28 and TRBJ2-5, is DVKVTQSSRYLVKRTGEKVFLECVQDMDHENMFWYRQDPGLGLRLIYFSYDVKMKEKGDIPEGYSVSREKKERFSLILESASTNQTSMYLCASRPYRVGETQYFGPGTRLLVL.

The V gene is TRBV6-5, the J gene TRBJ2-7, with 12 bases matching TRBD1. CDR3 length: 15 residues. CDR1 is MNHEY and CDR2 is SVGAGI in the germline V gene. The V gene end was trimmed by 4 bases and the J gene end by 4 bases; junction bases not matched to a gene: 5. The CDR3 bases are TGTGCCAGCAGTTCCCCGGGACAGGGGGCATACGAGCAGTACTTC. It translates to CASSSPGQGAYEQYF.

This clone was found once. The chain combines TRBV25-1 with TRBJ2-5; possible D gene TRBD2, 5 bases. Per germline, CDR1 MGHDK and CDR2 SYGVNS. The germline V and J ends were trimmed by 1 base and 3 bases, with 12 bases remaining between them. This CDR3 is 15 amino acids long. The CDR3 bases are TGTGCCAGCAGTGAATGGCCTAGCTCAGAAGAGACCCAGTACTTC. Amino acids: CASSEWPSSEETQYF.

This chain connects TRBV6-5 to TRBJ2-5; D uncertain. V gave up 9 bases and J gave up 5 bases, with 10 bases separating them. Germline loops: CDR1 MNHEY, CDR2 SVGAGI. The CDR3 loop spans 11 amino acids. The CDR3 protein is CASRSRETQYF. The DNA of the CDR3 is TGTGCCAGTCGTTCCCGGGAGACCCAGTACTTC.

The genes are TRBV5-1 and TRBJ2-1; 8 bases are shared with TRBD2. The CDR3 runs 17 residues. Germline V gene lookup returns CDR1 SGHRS and CDR2 YFSETQ. After removal of 0 bases from V and 2 bases from J, the junction contained 7 bases not matched to a gene. CDR3 region: CASSLAGGGRPYNEQFF. CDR3 nucleotide sequence: TGCGCCAGCAGCTTGGCAGGCGGGGGGCGACCCTACAATGAGCAGTTCTTC.

V usage is TRBV5-1 and J usage is TRBJ2-2; TRBD1 aligns across 7 bases. This CDR3 contains 17 residues. Germline loops: CDR1 SGHRS, CDR2 YFSETQ. The J segment lost 4 bases and the V segment lost 4 bases, leaving 13 bases of the junction unmatched. The CDR3 loop reads CASSAIMAGGSTGELFF. DNA of the CDR3: TGCGCCAGCAGCGCTATTATGGCAGGGGGAAGCACCGGGGAGCTGTTTTTT.

CDR3 sequence reads: CASSIDRGSETQYF. The CDR3 nucleotides are TGTGCCAGCAGCATCGACAGGGGATCAGAGACCCAGTACTTC. V is TRBV7-8 and J is TRBJ2-5, with 8 bases lining up with TRBD1. Germline assignment: CDR1 SGHVS and CDR2 FQNEAQ. J lost 4 bases, V lost 5 bases, and 6 bases had no gene match. The CDR3 is 14 residues long.

J is TRBJ1-2 and V is TRBV15, with D possibly matching TRBD1 (6 bases). Germline V gives CDR1 LNHNV, CDR2 YYDKDF (reference sequence). The CDR3 is 17 amino acids. With 1 base removed from V and 9 bases from J, the gap between germline ends came to 24 bases. The CDR3 coding sequence is TGTGCCACCAGCAGAGCCCAATATCAGGGGACCTCCCGGAGCTACACCTTC. Amino acids: CATSRAQYQGTSRSYTF.

The chain joins TRBV2 to TRBJ2-1; TRBD2 agrees at 9 bases. This CDR3 is 15 amino acids long. The V gene's germline CDR1 is SNHLY and CDR2 FYNNEI. Unmatched junction bases numbered 8, after V lost 4 bases and J lost 7 bases. DNA for the CDR3: TGTGCCAGCAGTGCCTTAGCGGGGGCGGGGAATGAGCAGTTCTTC. It is translated as CASSALAGAGNEQFF. Using reference TRBV2 and TRBJ2-1 for the parts outside the CDR3, the full variable domain is EPEVTQTPSHQVTQMGQEVILRCVPISNHLYFYWYRQILGQKVEFLVSFYNNEISEKSEIFDDQFSVERPDGSNFTLKIRSTKLEDSAMYFCASSALAGAGNEQFFGPGTRLTVL.

The V and J genes are TRBV7-2 and TRBJ1-1, with D possibly TRBD1 on 6 matching bases. CDR1 is SGHTA and CDR2 is FQGNSA in the germline V gene. This CDR3 spans 17 amino acids. Trimming removed 2 bases at V and 11 bases at J, with 27 bases between. This chain's CDR3 is CASSLRPVGRGLPEAFF. The CDR3, as DNA: TGTGCCAGCAGCTTAAGACCGGTGGGCAGGGGTCTACCCGAGGCTTTCTTT.

CDR3 amino acids: CSVTISPGDEKLFF. CDR3 sequence (DNA): TGCAGCGTTACCATAAGCCCCGGGGATGAAAAACTGTTTTTT. J is TRBJ1-4 and V is TRBV29-1; D gene unclear. Germline V gives CDR1 SQVTM, CDR2 ANQGSEA. The CDR3 consists of 14 residues. The V and J ends lost 5 bases and 6 bases respectively, with 16 bases between them.

V is TRBV27 and J is TRBJ2-7; TRBD1 is a possible D gene (5 bases). CDR3 length: 16 residues. Trimming took off 5 bases at V and 0 bases at J, with 17 bases between the two ends. Per the germline V gene, CDR1 is MNHEY and CDR2 is SMNVEV (reference sequence). CDR3 sequence reads: CASSPLGHADSYEQYF. The CDR3 coding sequence is TGTGCCAGCAGTCCCCTGGGGCATGCGGACTCCTACGAGCAGTACTTC.

Of note for this clone: The sample holds other DNA sequences that translate to the same CDR3. The gene calls are TRBV13 and TRBJ2-7; D uncertain. CDR3 size: 13 residues. CDR1 and CDR2 (germline): PRHDT, FYEKMQ (reference sequence). Trimming cost V 0 bases and J 4 bases, with 7 bases left between them. The CDR3 DNA follows: TGTGCCAGCAGCTTAGGACAACCATACGAGCAGTACTTC. Its protein product is CASSLGQPYEQYF.

Remarks on this clone: Compared with germline, one end of the junction differs, possibly owing to a read error. The genes are TRBV2 and TRBJ1-5, with D perhaps TRBD1 (6 bases). The CDR3 is made up of 15 amino acids. Germline V CDR1 and CDR2: SNHLY, FYNNEI. The chain's CDR3 is CASSQIQGSGQPQNF. CDR3 coding DNA: TGTGCCAGCAGTCAAATACAGGGTTCGGGTCAGCCCCAGAATTTT.

The V call is TRBV7-6, the J call TRBJ2-2, with TRBD2 matching over 10 bases. V gave up 1 base and J gave up 4 bases; unmatched junction bases: 9. Germline CDR1 reads SGHVS; CDR2 reads FNYEAQ. This CDR3 spans 18 amino acids. The CDR3 nucleotides are TGTGCCAGCAGCTTAGAACCTAGCGGGAGCGGGCGCACCGGGGAGCTGTTTTTT. Amino acids: CASSLEPSGSGRTGELFF.

The chain joins TRBV19 to TRBJ1-1; D gene ambiguous. Germline CDR1 LNHDA, CDR2 SQIVND (reference sequence). The CDR3 sequence is 13 residues long. The V and J ends lost 3 bases and 1 base respectively, with 6 bases between them. DNA for the CDR3: TGTGCCAGTAGTATGGGCAGGAACACTGAAGCTTTCTTT. Its translation: CASSMGRNTEAFF.

This clone was counted a few times. The rearrangement links TRBV5-4 to TRBJ1-2; D possibly corresponds to TRBD1 (6 bases). The ends were cut back, 4 bases at V and 0 bases at J, with 19 bases in the middle. The CDR3 contains 17 residues. From germline, CDR1 is SGHNT and CDR2 YYREEE (reference sequence). CDR3 coding DNA: TGTGCCAGCAGCCTCCCCGGGACACCGATATCTAACTATGGCTACACCTTC. Translated, it gives CASSLPGTPISNYGYTF.

The table lists this clone with a count of one. The gene calls are TRBV25-1 and TRBJ2-5; D gene unclear. This CDR3 has 14 residues. Germline V CDR1 and CDR2: MGHDK, SYGVNS. V was shortened by 3 bases and J by 5 bases, with 13 bases between the two germline ends. Here the CDR3 DNA reads TGTGCCAGCAGTGATGCCCCACCTAGGGAGACCCAGTACTTC. This codes for CASSDAPPRETQYF.

The rearrangement joins TRBV5-1 to TRBJ2-5, with 8 bases aligning to TRBD2. V dropped 3 bases and J dropped 4; count of bases not matched to a gene: 11. Per germline, CDR1 SGHRS and CDR2 YFSETQ. The CDR3 is 16 amino acids. The CDR3 loop is CASSSLGLARGETQYF. The CDR3 DNA follows: TGCGCCAGCAGCTCCCTTGGACTAGCCAGGGGAGAGACCCAGTACTTC.

This rearrangement joins TRBV27 to TRBJ1-2; 8 bases map to TRBD1. The CDR3 extends over 13 amino acids. Germline V gives CDR1 MNHEY, CDR2 SMNVEV (reference sequence). V was clipped by 4 bases and J by 6 bases; unmatched bases: 4. The CDR3 DNA is TGTGCCAGCAGTTCGGACAGGGTACATGGCTACACCTTC. It is translated as CASSSDRVHGYTF.